Listed below are T cell receptor beta chains from one sample, sequenced in a study of blood T cell repertoires in COVID-19. Repertoires were generated with immunoSEQ multiplex PCR, while TCRdb's copy carries only in-frame clones and drops some. The table shows 90,000 to 150,000 clones, with 60% to 85% occurring only once. The sequencing sample was made of peripheral blood. The receptors come from an older man with acute or convalescent COVID-19. The CDR3 runs from the conserved cysteine through the conserved F or W. The D gene is left open where the match is weak. Not all rows give a size; the values are once, few, many and, for expanded clones, a class.

>.|TRBJ1-5|.|TRBV4-1
CASSQDPRGPYSNQPQHF
TGCGCCAGCAGCCAAGACCCGAGAGGCCCTTATAGCAATCAGCCCCAGCATTTT
>TRBD2|TRBJ2-1|.|TRBV6-5
CASSRLAGGQGEQFF
TGTGCCAGCAGCCGCCTAGCGGGAGGGCAAGGTGAGCAGTTCTTC
>.|TRBJ2-5|.|TRBV7-6
CASSIKTGLGGREETQYF
TGTGCCAGCAGCATCAAAACAGGGCTAGGCGGGAGAGAAGAGACCCAGTACTTC
>TRBD2|TRBJ2-5|.|TRBV18
CASSTSGGQETQYF
TGTGCCAGCTCCACGAGCGGGGGTCAAGAGACCCAGTACTTC
>TRBD2|TRBJ2-5|.|TRBV9
CASSPTGGRSETQYF
TGTGCCAGCAGCCCCACGGGGGGGCGTTCGGAGACCCAGTACTTC
>.|TRBJ2-1|.|TRBV10-3
CAISALEHEQFF
TGTGCCATCAGTGCACTAGAGCATGAGCAGTTCTTC
>TRBD1|TRBJ1-5|.|TRBV19
CASTRQGAPGLAQHF
TGTGCCAGTACCCGACAGGGGGCGCCTGGGTTGGCCCAGCATTTT
>.|TRBJ1-1|.|TRBV19
CASSVTGLDTEAFF
TGTGCCAGTAGTGTTACAGGGTTAGACACTGAAGCTTTCTTT
>TRBD1|TRBJ2-5|.|TRBV10-3
CAISESTGLETQYF
TGTGCCATCAGTGAGTCGACAGGGTTAGAGACCCAGTACTTC
>.|TRBJ2-7|.|TRBV6-2/TRBV6-3
CASSYRTEYYEQYF
TGTGCCAGCAGTTACCGGACAGAATACTACGAGCAGTACTTC
>TRBD1|TRBJ2-5|once|TRBV4-2
CASSQAPTGGQETQYF
TGTGCCAGCAGCCAAGCCCCAACAGGGGGGCAAGAGACCCAGTACTTC
>.|TRBJ2-7|.|TRBV5-1
CASSYAGQTYEQYF
TGCGCCAGCAGCTATGCGGGACAGACCTACGAGCAGTACTTC
>TRBD1|TRBJ2-3|once|TRBV4-2
CASKLTGVGVSTDTQYF
TGTGCCAGTAAACTCACAGGGGTGGGGGTTAGCACAGATACGCAGTATTTT
>TRBD1|TRBJ1-1|.|TRBV5-4
CASSLGRDRETEAFF
TGTGCCAGCAGCTTGGGGCGGGACAGGGAGACTGAAGCTTTCTTT
>TRBD1|TRBJ1-4|.|TRBV27
CASSLNRGELFF
TGTGCCAGCAGTCTGAACAGGGGGGAACTGTTTTTT
>.|TRBJ2-7|.|TRBV7-8
CASSLEGTGSYEQYF
TGTGCCAGCAGCTTAGAAGGAACAGGCTCCTACGAGCAGTACTTC
>TRBD1|TRBJ2-5|.|TRBV5-6
CATSRRQGGETQYF
TGTGCCACCAGCCGGCGACAGGGGGGAGAGACCCAGTACTTC